The TCR beta chain under discussion was sequenced for a study of shared clonotypes between healthy human individuals (dated by TCRdb to the early 2020s). About the investigation overall: A few men and two women, aged 18 to 49 years, made up the cohort. For each donor, CD4 naive and CD4 memory were each given three plates, CD8 naive was given two plates, and CD8 memory was given one plate. To estimate repertoire size and how much clonotypes are shared between individuals, the study performed deep sequencing of blood TCR repertoires from roughly five healthy adults. Different laboratories and diverse techniques were used to prepare libraries and sequence TCR repertoires, to increase sequencing depth and limit assay-specific biases. Between about 0.94 and 8.9 billion PBMCs per donor were obtained by leukapheresis. General study outcomes and caveats: Incomplete sequencing was indicated by rarefaction of sorted-subset datasets, despite the large sequencing depth. Compared with non-shared clonotypes, clonotypes shared by all four sorted-subset donors had higher generation probabilities. When a handful of donors were compared, the shared fraction of clonotypes was around 4.6% for naive CD4, around 3.6% for naive CD8, 2.3% for memory CD4, and 0.4% for memory CD8. Based on pairwise subsampling, the degree of clonotype sharing among donors was expected to be affected by sequencing depth. Larger estimated clonotype richness was generally found for naive subsets than for memory subsets. Because the study included a small number of donors, the genetic and exposure-history diversity represented was limited. Sampling was restricted to blood, and TCR repertoires in tissues likely differ from the TCR repertoires found in blood.

As concerns this clone: It lacks a known antigen. The record has no base qualities; no much larger clone is one base away.

The donors were healthy, HIV-negative adults with no recently reported acute infections or vaccinations. Every donor was a Caucasian adult residing in Nashville, Tennessee, USA. CD4+ T cells were enriched by magnetic negative selection, after which naive cells were positively selected on CD45RA and the negative fraction was taken as the memory subset. Blood was obtained by leukapheresis, after which PBMCs were separated by Ficoll-Histopaque density gradient centrifugation and cryopreserved in liquid nitrogen vapor phase. Analytical flow cytometry was used to check the purity and quantity of every magnetically sorted T cell population. From each sorted fraction, genomic DNA was isolated and quantified by UV absorbance on a Nanodrop 2000c. TCR CDR3 regions were amplified from genomic DNA by multiplex PCR using the deep immunoSEQ assay. For each cell subset, the extracted genomic DNA was distributed evenly across all wells of several immunoSEQ 96-well plates, and each plate served as one replicate. For sorted subsets, each replicate PCR was loaded with about 200 ng genomic DNA, equivalent to 25,000 to 35,000 T cell genomes. The purified libraries were quantified using a Qubit 3.0 fluorometer, sized with a Bioanalyzer 2100, and then quantified again using the KAPA Library Quantification kit. Each immunoSEQ 96-well plate was sequenced on its own single-read 150-cycle Illumina NextSeq 550 flow cell. In the original analysis: Because the immunoSEQ output held only junctional sequences and lacked quality scores, the filtering could not match the filtering applied to full-length reads. Sequences were annotated with PyIR, a Python wrapper for IgBLAST v1.9, and V/J genes and CDR3 were assigned using IMGT germline references. Reads with weak V/J assignments (E-value above 1e-6), missing CDR3, stop codons, out-of-frame junctions, or ambiguous translated residues were removed. V3J clonotypes were defined by identical inferred V gene, J gene, and CDR3 amino acid sequence. To compute the percentage overlap between repertoires, the number of shared unique clonotypes was divided by the size of the smaller repertoire. Richness of each repertoire was evaluated using RTK rarefaction, the Chao1 estimator, and Recon v2.1 estimates of unobserved clonotypes. Generation probabilities were computed with OLGA for all TCRbeta clonotypes obtained by the gDNA method from a handful of donors. TCRdb limited this immuneACCESS table to in-frame rearrangements with V and J called. A share of clones is missing; checked studies link under half to unresolved V genes, and the rest is unexplained. D and trimming come from the DNA, and the V and J calls and clone size come from that table. The sample contains about 1.5 million clones, about 96% of them found a single time. Over 1% of the sample is in the top ten clones.

The clonotype was recovered from a man in his thirties or forties in good health. The specimen sequenced was naive CD4+ T cells sorted from blood. Reading the label with the study, this specimen's cell subset or site is: CD45RA+ positively selected.

The bases read TGTGCCAGCAGTCCTAACTCACTAGCGGCGCACTACGAGCAGTACTTC. This codes for CASSPNSLAAHYEQYF. The rearranged chain carries TRBV27 and TRBJ2-7; the central 8 bases match TRBD2. The CDR3 runs 16 amino acids, cysteine and phenylalanine included. The CDR3 DNA has 48 bases and is translated from base 1. The germline V and J ends show losses of 5 bases and 3 bases respectively, and no gene match explains 12 bases of the junction. Taken from the germline V gene (reference sequence), the CDR1 and CDR2 loops are MNHEY and SMNVEV.